These 19 T cell receptor beta chains came from one sample sequenced in a study of Graves' ophthalmopathy and Graves' hyperthyroidism. From RNA, the CDR3 regions of TCR beta chains were amplified and sequenced. RT-PCR with HTBI primers came first, then second-round multiplex PCR. TCRdb re-analysed the multiplex PCR reads in MiXCR, keeping a single row per CDR3 protein. The sample includes about 1.2 million distinct CDR3 sequences, 35% to 40% of them seen just once. The sample comprised peripheral blood or thyroid tissue (not recorded which). Every receptor here comes from an adult man with Graves' hyperthyroidism.

The sample holds many counts of this clonotype. An end of the junction differs from the germline gene, which may be a read error. This sequence joins TRBV5-1 and TRBJ1-4; D ambiguous. There are 14 residues in the CDR3. Germline V gene sequence: CDR1 SGHRS, CDR2 YFSETQ. The CDR3 DNA follows: TGTGCCAGCAGCACCGACGGGTTTAATGAAAAACTGTTTTTT. This gives the protein CASSTDGFNEKLFF.

This clonotype showed up just once. The chain uses TRBV29-1 and TRBJ2-5; 9 nucleotides match TRBD1. The germline CDR1 and CDR2 sequences are SQVTM and ANQGSEA. The trim removed 7 bases at V and 5 bases at J, leaving 8 bases unmatched. The CDR3 loop spans 13 amino acids. The chain's CDR3 is CSAGQGQGETQYF. CDR3 in DNA: TGCAGCGCCGGACAGGGGCAGGGGGAGACCCAGTACTTC. Full variable domain (outside the CDR3, taken from reference TRBV29-1 and TRBJ2-5): SAVISQKPSRDICQRGTSLTIQCQVDSQVTMMFWYRQQPGQSLTLIATANQGSEATYESGFVIDKFPISRPNLTFSTLTVSNMSPEDSSIYLCSAGQGQGETQYFGPGTRLLVL.

There are a few counts of this clonotype. The chain links TRBV12-3 or TRBV12-4 to TRBJ1-2, with 8 bases aligning to TRBD1. This CDR3 region has 15 residues. Trimming at V came to 6 bases and at J to 2 bases, leaving 8 bases not matched to a gene. The CDR3 reads CASSPETGENYGYTF. The CDR3 DNA sequence: TGTGCCAGCAGCCCGGAGACAGGGGAGAACTATGGCTACACCTTC.

The genes are TRBV6-5 and TRBJ1-5; D call uncertain. V dropped 6 bases and J dropped 2 bases, with 14 bases sitting between them. Germline CDR1 and CDR2: MNHEY and SVGAGI. The length of the CDR3 is 15 residues. The CDR3 reads CASSSDGFGNQPQHF. The CDR3 DNA reads TGTGCCAGCAGCAGCGACGGGTTTGGCAATCAGCCCCAGCATTTT.

The sample holds a few counts of this clonotype. The chain uses TRBV29-1 and TRBJ1-1; unclear D gene. Germline lookup yields CDR1 SQVTM and CDR2 ANQGSEA. Trimming cost V 3 bases and J 8 bases, with 10 bases left between them. The CDR3 runs 11 residues. The CDR3 here is CSVELAGEAFF. The CDR3 DNA sequence: TGCAGCGTTGAGCTCGCAGGAGAAGCTTTCTTT.

The chain joins TRBV4-1 to TRBJ2-2; 7 positions agree with TRBD1. With 0 bases clipped from V and 0 bases from J, the junction kept 4 bases outside the gene matches. This CDR3 has 17 residues. Germline V lookup: CDR1 MGHRA, CDR2 YSYEKL. The CDR3 DNA follows: TGCGCCAGCAGCCAAGAAACGGGGACAGCGAACACCGGGGAGCTGTTTTTT. Translation: CASSQETGTANTGELFF.

The table lists this clonotype with a count of one. This chain uses TRBV25-1 with TRBJ2-7, with 8 bases aligning to TRBD1. This CDR3 spans 17 amino acids. The germline gives CDR1 MGHDK, CDR2 SYGVNS. The V and J ends lost 3 bases and 4 bases, in that order; junction bases with no gene match: 14. The CDR3 here is CASSDSGRGTGRYEQYF. The CDR3 DNA reads as TGTGCCAGCAGTGATTCCGGGCGTGGGACAGGCCGATACGAGCAGTACTTC.

This rearrangement joins TRBV5-1 to TRBJ1-3; D is possibly TRBD1 (5 bases). Trimming pared 4 bases from V and 0 bases from J, leaving 14 bases between. CDR3 length equals 16 residues. The germline V gene encodes CDR1 SGHRS and CDR2 YFSETQ. CDR3 protein: CASSQDTGVSGNTIYF. In DNA form, the CDR3 reads TGCGCCAGCAGCCAAGATACAGGCGTCTCTGGAAACACCATATATTTT.

As regards this clonotype: A much larger clone differs from this one at a single base, so this may be a read error. The gene calls are TRBV7-6 and TRBJ2-2; 7 bases agree with TRBD1. Losses at the gene ends were 7 bases for V and 6 bases for J; bases not matched to a gene: 8. CDR3 length: 14 amino acids. Germline V CDR1 and CDR2: SGHVS, FNYEAQ. The CDR3 sequence: CASTDTGTAGELFF. The CDR3 DNA follows: TGTGCCAGCACCGACACCGGGACAGCCGGGGAGCTGTTTTTT.

This sequence joins TRBV10-2 and TRBJ2-5; D is undetermined. The CDR3 is 14 residues long. CDR1 and CDR2 (germline): WSHSY, SAAADI. V lost 5 bases and J lost 2, with 12 bases in between. The CDR3 region is CASSTPRTQETQYF. The CDR3 coding sequence is TGCGCCAGCAGTACCCCCAGGACGCAAGAGACCCAGTACTTC.

This clonotype was recorded at least ten times. The V gene is TRBV19, the J gene TRBJ1-5; 7 bases are shared with TRBD1. V was clipped by 2 bases and J by 1 base; unmatched bases: 5. The CDR3 has 16 amino acids. Germline V CDR1 and CDR2: LNHDA, SQIVND (reference sequence). The CDR3 sequence is CASSIRQGGSNQPQHF. Here the CDR3 DNA reads TGTGCCAGTAGTATAAGACAGGGCGGGAGCAATCAGCCCCAGCATTTT. Together with reference TRBV19 and TRBJ1-5, the CDR3 gives the full variable domain: DGGITQSPKYLFRKEGQNVTLSCEQNLNHDAMYWYRQDPGQGLRLIYYSQIVNDFQKGDIAEGYSVSREKKESFPLTVTSAQKNPTAFYLCASSIRQGGSNQPQHFGDGTRLSIL.

The chain couples TRBV5-1 to TRBJ2-7; perhaps TRBD1 as D (6 bases). This CDR3 has 16 amino acids. With 0 bases removed from V and 0 bases from J, the gap between germline ends came to 13 bases. In germline, CDR1 is SGHRS, CDR2 YFSETQ. As DNA, the CDR3 is TGCGCCAGCAGCTTGGGAAGACAGGACAACTCCTACGAGCAGTACTTC. This encodes CASSLGRQDNSYEQYF.

This clonotype was detected a few times. V usage is TRBV19 and J usage is TRBJ2-2, with 10 bases aligning to TRBD2. V lost 3 bases and J lost 5; bases outside the gene matches: 3. Germline V gene data show CDR1 as LNHDA and CDR2 as SQIVND (reference sequence). The CDR3 sequence is 15 residues long. The CDR3 coding sequence is TGTGCCAGTAGTATGCTAGCGGGAGCGACCGGGGAGCTGTTTTTT. Translation: CASSMLAGATGELFF.

The table lists this clonotype with many counts. This chain links TRBV20-1 with TRBJ1-2; D possibly corresponds to TRBD1 (6 bases). V shed 2 bases and J shed 8 bases, with 9 bases lying between them. Germline values: CDR1 DFQATT, CDR2 SNEGSKA (reference sequence). CDR3 size: 11 residues. For the CDR3, the DNA is TGCAGTGCTAGACAGGGGCAGGGCTACACCTTC. Translating it yields CSARQGQGYTF.

The chain uses TRBV5-1 and TRBJ1-1; the D is unclear. The CDR3 length is 14 residues. V was cut by 2 bases and J by 2 bases, with 10 bases left in between. The germline gives CDR1 SGHRS, CDR2 YFSETQ. The CDR3 region is CASSLRPSNTEAFF. The CDR3 bases are TGCGCCAGCAGCTTAAGACCGAGCAACACTGAAGCTTTCTTT.

This clonotype showed up many times. CDR3: CASSRTGPNREQYF. CDR3 bases: TGTGCCAGCAGTCGTACGGGACCCAATCGCGAGCAGTACTTC. V gene TRBV2 combines with J gene TRBJ2-7; D is possibly TRBD1 or TRBD2 (5 bases each). V lost 5 bases to trimming and J lost 6 bases, with 17 bases between them. The CDR3 sequence is 14 residues long. From germline, CDR1 is SNHLY and CDR2 FYNNEI. The full variable domain, with the rest looked up from reference TRBV2 and TRBJ2-7, is EPEVTQTPSHQVTQMGQEVILRCVPISNHLYFYWYRQILGQKVEFLVSFYNNEISEKSEIFDDQFSVERPDGSNFTLKIRSTKLEDSAMYFCASSRTGPNREQYFGPGTRLTVT.

In this sample, this clonotype turned up many times. The rearrangement joins TRBV29-1 to TRBJ2-2; no reliable D call. The germline V gene encodes CDR1 SQVTM and CDR2 ANQGSEA. Trimming removed 1 base from V and 1 base from J, with 4 bases in between. The CDR3 covers 13 residues. CDR3 in amino acids: CSVEVKNTGELFF. The CDR3 DNA follows: TGCAGCGTTGAAGTCAAGAACACCGGGGAGCTGTTTTTT.

This clonotype was picked up a small number of times. The chain combines TRBV5-4 with TRBJ2-5; 7 bases match TRBD2. Germline CDR1 and CDR2: SGHNT and YYREEE (reference sequence). CDR3 length equals 14 residues. V lost 6 bases to trimming and J lost 5 bases; unmatched junction nucleotides: 10. The CDR3 nucleotides are TGTGCCAGCACCCGGGACTCCGGGGGGGAGACCCAGTACTTC. Encoded protein: CASTRDSGGETQYF.

The chain couples TRBV20-1 to TRBJ1-4; possibly TRBD1 for D (6 bases). The length of the CDR3 is 17 residues. From germline, CDR1 is DFQATT and CDR2 SNEGSKA (reference sequence). V shed 6 bases and J shed 3 bases, with 23 bases lying between them. CDR3 in amino acids: CSATDRLRGMSNEKLFF. The CDR3 DNA follows: TGCAGTGCAACAGACAGGCTACGCGGGATGTCTAATGAAAAACTGTTTTTT.